The rows below give T cell receptor beta chains drawn from one sample of a study of blood T cell repertoires in COVID-19. Produced via immunoSEQ multiplex PCR; TCRdb's table is partial and in-frame only. The table lists under 95,000 clones, roughly 85% of them singletons. The sample was peripheral blood. The receptors derive from a man aged 50 to 60 with COVID-19, enrolled during active disease. CDR3s include the opening cysteine and the closing phenylalanine or tryptophan. D genes are given only for firm matches.

J,D,V,CDR3
TRBJ2-3,.,TRBV11-1,CASSLGAVSTDTQYF
TRBJ1-4,TRBD1,TRBV25-1,CASSVGDRERYGEKLFF
TRBJ2-2,.,TRBV5-6,CASSLAGANTGELFF
TRBJ2-3,.,TRBV4-1,CASSQDGLSTDTQYF
TRBJ1-4,TRBD1,TRBV19,CASSNRGGESNEKLFF
TRBJ1-1,.,TRBV11-2,CASSLMSGEAFF
TRBJ2-4,TRBD2,TRBV7-2,CASTPPSGRAKNIQYF
TRBJ2-1,.,TRBV5-1,CASRDGGRDEQFF
TRBJ1-2,TRBD1,TRBV5-3,CARSFGTAHTLSPINYGYTF
TRBJ1-2,.,TRBV7-2,CASTRGEQGINYGYTF
TRBJ1-2,TRBD1,TRBV9,CASSPGQGNYGYTF
TRBJ1-6,.,TRBV5-1,CASSLAPGNSPLHF
TRBJ2-7,TRBD2,TRBV29-1,CSVEFGTSGSYEQYF
TRBJ1-1,.,TRBV11-2,CASSLGGVTEAFF
TRBJ1-5,TRBD1,TRBV6-2/TRBV6-3,CASSLQGARGNQPQHF
TRBJ1-4,.,TRBV28,CASRAGPTNEKLFF
TRBJ2-5,TRBD2,TRBV19,CASGQRERETQYF
TRBJ1-2,TRBD1,TRBV6-5,CASSRQGAEGYTF
TRBJ2-5,TRBD1,TRBV28,CASRGQGVSQETQYF
TRBJ2-7,TRBD2,TRBV4-2,CASSYGTSGTYEQYF
TRBJ2-7,TRBD1,TRBV13,CASSFRTGGREQYF
TRBJ2-7,.,TRBV5-4,CASSLAPSGSYEQYF
TRBJ2-6,.,TRBV6-5,CASSYLRGSGANVLTF
TRBJ1-6,.,TRBV7-2,CASSLQRRGGNSPLHF
TRBJ2-3,.,TRBV5-1,CASSFWTGTDTQYF
TRBJ2-3,TRBD1,TRBV27,CASSLRQGPDTQYF
TRBJ1-2,.,TRBV7-2,CASSFGGGAGYGYTF
TRBJ2-2,.,TRBV10-3,CAISDAGSNTGELFF
TRBJ1-4,.,TRBV3-1/TRBV3-2,CASSRDSRVGKLFF
TRBJ2-7,TRBD2,TRBV6-2/TRBV6-3,CASSYSGLALAEQYF
TRBJ1-6,.,TRBV7-2,CASSPTPVQGVSNSPLHF
TRBJ1-1,TRBD1,TRBV4-2,CASSQRPKGAYEAFF
TRBJ2-7,TRBD1,TRBV3-1/TRBV3-2,CASSPGPGQGVSEQYF
TRBJ1-4,TRBD1,TRBV30,CAWSSTGPAEKLFF
TRBJ2-3,.,TRBV7-9,CASSPVLSGTDTQYF
TRBJ1-5,.,TRBV6-2/TRBV6-3,CASSYSPGGQPQHF
TRBJ2-1,.,TRBV30,CAFETGNAYNEQFF